This T cell receptor beta chain stems from a study of cytomegalovirus exposure and HLA in healthy donors. The junction had 4 bases not matched to a gene; V was cut back by 4 bases and J by 5 bases. Germline values: CDR1 MNHEY, CDR2 SVGAGI. The CDR3 is made up of 14 amino acids. PCR employed 60 Vbeta and 13 Jbeta primers. Data came from immunoSEQ multiplex PCR; TCRdb stores just in-frame clones and leaves some out. The sample has around 130,000 clones, approximately 80% seen once. Whole-study findings and limits: The authors enumerated some 160 TCR beta chains as linked to cytomegalovirus. Available immune exposure information was restricted to CMV serostatus only.

A remark on this clone: Its specificity is unknown.

The chain is built from TRBV6-5 and TRBJ2-2; 7 positions agree with TRBD1. The source is a girl aged 2-10 years in good health and CMV-seronegative. The sample consisted of PBMCs. DNA for the CDR3: TGTGCCAGCAGTTCTCTGGACAGGACCGGGGAGCTGTTTTTT. This codes for CASSSLDRTGELFF.